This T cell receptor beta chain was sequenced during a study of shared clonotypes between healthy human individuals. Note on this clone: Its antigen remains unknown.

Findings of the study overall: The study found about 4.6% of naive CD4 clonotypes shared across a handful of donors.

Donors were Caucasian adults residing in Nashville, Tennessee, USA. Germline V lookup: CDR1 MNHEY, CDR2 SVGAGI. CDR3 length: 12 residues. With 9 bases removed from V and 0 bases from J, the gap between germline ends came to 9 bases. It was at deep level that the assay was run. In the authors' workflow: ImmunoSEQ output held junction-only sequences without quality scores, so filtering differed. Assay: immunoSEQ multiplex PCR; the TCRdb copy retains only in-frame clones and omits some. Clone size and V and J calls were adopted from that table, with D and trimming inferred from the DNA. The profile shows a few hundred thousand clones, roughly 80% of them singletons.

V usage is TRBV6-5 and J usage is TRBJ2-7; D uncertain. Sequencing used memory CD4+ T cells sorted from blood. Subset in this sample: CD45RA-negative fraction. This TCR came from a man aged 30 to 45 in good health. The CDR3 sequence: CASRTASYEQYF. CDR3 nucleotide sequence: TGTGCCAGTAGGACCGCCTCCTACGAGCAGTACTTC.